This T cell receptor beta chain was retrieved from a study of T cell repertoires in cytomegalovirus infection (dated by TCRdb to between 2018 and 2021). Context from the whole study: Recently identified HLA-C-restricted CMV epitopes, whose presentation resists viral immunomodulation, were targeted by peptide stimulations together with well-studied HLA-B-restricted epitopes. Donor HLA type was relevant to the analysis, as public TCR beta signatures indicated carriage of CMV infection together with the matching HLA type.

With regard to this clonotype: Its antigen is currently not known. No clone much larger than this one lies a single base away; base qualities are absent.

Broader findings and caveats from the paper: The ex vivo response was dominated by HLA-C-restricted CMV-specific TCR beta clonotypes, and the single most frequent clonotype in two of eight donors was supplied by these HLA-C-restricted clonotypes. In both this cohort and an independent roughly 330-donor cohort, the cumulative frequency of public TCR beta family members distinguished carriers of CMV infection plus the relevant HLA type.

The treatment or condition tag for this specimen amounts to: in vitro stimulation with specific CMV peptide epitopes to enrich CMV-specific T cells. The sequencer was an Illumina HiSeq 1500. The public reads were quality trimmed at Q25 with fastp and then assembled into clones with MiXCR by TCRdb, keeping productive beta chains. Rows matching on CDR3 protein sequence are summarized as one entry with the most common DNA and genes. The sample contains fewer than 900,000 distinct CDR3 sequences, 25% to 30% of them found a single time. About an eighth of the sample comes from the top ten. Taken from the germline V gene, the CDR1 and CDR2 loops are MNHEY and SVGAGI. The CDR3 runs 12 amino acids, cysteine and valine included. Only CDR3 DNA remains: 36 bases, in frame from the first base. The V and J ends are trimmed by 7 bases and 0 bases, leaving 7 bases between them.

The sequence came from a human donor in good health (CMV status not recorded). Some clones in this sample may be carry-over from other donors' samples. The sequences come from cultured CD8+ T cells from PBMCs, collected from culture after CMV antigen stimulation. The chain was built from TRBV6-5 and TRBJ2-7; no confident D gene assignment can be made. The CDR3 in this case is CASTGPSYEQYV. The nucleotide sequence is TGTGCCAGCACCGGCCCCTCCTACGAGCAGTACGTC.